This record concerns one TCR beta chain sequence. The antigen is unknown. The data were produced by immunoSEQ multiplex PCR, yet TCRdb's version contains in-frame clones alone and is incomplete. This sample has 130,000 to 150,000 clones, with roughly nine tenths found just once. These data belong to a study of T cell responses to AZD1222 COVID-19 vaccine. Study-level results: Regions left unmutated in variants are reportedly the target of nearly half of spike-specific TCRs. Spike was spanned by vaccine-associated CD4 TCRs, with dominance at 160-218 and 743-854. Spike-specific TCR breadth and depth both grew after two AZD1222 doses.

Germline-derived CDR1 and CDR2 are SEHNR and FQNEAQ (reference sequence). The CDR3 covers 14 residues. V was pared by 2 bases and J by 0 bases, with 7 bases between. This chain connects TRBV7-9 to TRBJ1-1; D is unresolved. This receptor was obtained from an adult in good health. Sequenced material: peripheral blood, taken on day 0 of AZD1222 vaccination. The CDR3 DNA reads TGTGCCAGCAGCTTACGGGCATTGAACACTGAAGCTTTCTTT. It yields the protein CASSLRALNTEAFF. Supplemented by reference TRBV7-9 and TRBJ1-1, the full variable domain reads DTGVSQNPRHKITKRGQNVTFRCDPISEHNRLYWYRQTLGQGPEFLTYFQNEAQLEKSRLLSDRFSAERPKGSFSTLEIQRTEQGDSAMYLCASSLRALNTEAFFGQGTRLTVV.